The next 18 T cell receptor beta chains were all read from a single sample in a study of T cell responses to AZD1222 COVID-19 vaccine. Method: immunoSEQ multiplex PCR; TCRdb's copy keeps in-frame clones and lacks some. The sample lists over 150,000 clones, roughly 92% occurring once. The sequencing used peripheral blood, collected 28 days after the second AZD1222 dose. These receptors were collected from an adult who received the AZD1222 COVID-19 vaccine.

The chain has TRBV27 and TRBJ1-1, with D possibly being TRBD1 (5 bases). This CDR3 has 15 residues. Looked up from germline, CDR1 is MNHEY and CDR2 is SMNVEV (reference sequence). Trimming pared 3 bases from V and 5 bases from J, leaving 16 bases between. CDR3 bases: TGTGCCAGCAGTTTCATCGGGGCGGAGGCTACTGAAGCTTTCTTT. Its protein product is CASSFIGAEATEAFF.

This clone showed up just once. This chain joins TRBV28 and TRBJ1-5, with D perhaps TRBD1 (5 bases). Trimming stripped 5 bases from V and 3 bases from J, with 11 bases between. The germline V gene has CDR1 MDHEN and CDR2 SYDVKM. This CDR3 region has 14 residues. CDR3 bases: TGTGCCAGCAGTAGCTTCGGGGCCAATCAGCCCCAGCATTTT. Its translation: CASSSFGANQPQHF.

The rearrangement uses TRBV3-1 (or the pseudogene TRBV3-2) and TRBJ1-4; D call uncertain. Germline V lookup: CDR1 LGHDT, CDR2 YNNKEL (reference sequence). Trimming took 4 bases from V and 10 from J, leaving 19 bases between them. The CDR3 has 15 amino acids. Here the CDR3 reads CASSPKNVEGGKLFF. For the CDR3, the DNA is TGTGCCAGCAGCCCTAAGAATGTGGAGGGTGGAAAACTGTTTTTT.

The chain recombines TRBV19 with TRBJ1-2, with 7 nucleotides matching TRBD1. The CDR3 runs to 14 residues. CDR1 LNHDA and CDR2 SQIVND come from the germline V gene (reference sequence). The V gene end was trimmed by 2 bases and the J gene end by 4 bases; junction bases not matched to a gene: 4. Written as DNA, the CDR3 is TGTGCCAGTAGTATAAGGACAGGCGCCTATGGCTACACCTTC. It encodes CASSIRTGAYGYTF.

This chain connects TRBV10-3 to TRBJ1-1; D unclear. This CDR3 is 13 amino acids long. V was trimmed by 7 bases and J by 1 base, leaving 10 bases between them. The germline gives CDR1 ENHRY, CDR2 SYGVKD. CDR3 DNA sequence: TGTGCCATCAAGAGCCTAGAGAACACTGAAGCTTTCTTT. The encoded protein is CAIKSLENTEAFF.

The chain recombines TRBV27 with TRBJ2-7; tentative D call: TRBD2 (5 bases). V was clipped by 2 bases and J by 4 bases, with 12 bases between them. The V gene's germline CDR1 is MNHEY and CDR2 SMNVEV (reference sequence). The CDR3 is made up of 14 amino acids. The CDR3 bases are TGTGCCAGCAGTTTACGCCGGGGTTGGTACGAGCAGTACTTC. Translated, it gives CASSLRRGWYEQYF.

J is TRBJ2-1 and V is TRBV7-8, with D perhaps matching TRBD2 (6 bases). This CDR3 spans 14 amino acids. Germline CDR1 reads SGHVS; CDR2 reads FQNEAQ. V was trimmed by 7 bases and J by 4 bases, leaving 14 bases between them. CDR3 in DNA: TGTGCCAGCACCCCCGGACTACCATACAATGAGCAGTTCTTC. It yields the protein CASTPGLPYNEQFF.

To note about this clone: Germline is not matched at one junction end, which may reflect a read error. The J gene is TRBJ2-2, the V gene TRBV6-1; TRBD2 agrees at 10 bases. The CDR3 runs 15 residues. In germline, CDR1 is MNHNS, CDR2 SASEGT. The CDR3 loop is CASSKAGGRPGELFF. CDR3 nucleotides: TGTGCCAGCAGTAAAGCGGGGGGGCGCCCCGGGGAGCTGTTTTTT.

The V call is TRBV5-4, the J call TRBJ2-3, with 7 positions matching TRBD2. The CDR3 is 14 amino acids. Germline assignment: CDR1 SGHNT and CDR2 YYREEE (reference sequence). Unmatched junction bases numbered 7, after V lost 4 bases and J lost 5 bases. This CDR3 is CASSLTGGIDTQYF. DNA for the CDR3: TGTGCCAGCAGCCTGACGGGGGGAATAGATACGCAGTATTTT.

V is TRBV2 and J is TRBJ2-1; 10 positions agree with TRBD1. CDR1 SNHLY and CDR2 FYNNEI come from the germline V gene. CDR3 size: 12 residues. V dropped 8 bases and J dropped 8; count of bases not matched to a gene: 3. CDR3 nucleotides: TGTGCCAGCGGAGGACAGGGGGATGAGCAGTTCTTC. Translation: CASGGQGDEQFF.

This chain connects TRBV9 to TRBJ1-2, with D possibly being TRBD1 (6 bases). V shed 3 bases and J shed 5 bases, with 8 bases lying between them. Germline CDR1 SGDLS, CDR2 YYNGEE. The CDR3 extends over 12 amino acids. CDR3 DNA sequence: TGTGCCAGCAGCGCACAGGGATATGGCTACACCTTC. Translated: CASSAQGYGYTF.

J is TRBJ2-5 and V is TRBV20-1; the D call may be TRBD1 or TRBD2 (5 bases each). The CDR3 has 11 residues. The V and J ends lost 2 bases and 9 bases respectively, with 10 bases between them. Germline V gene lookup returns CDR1 DFQATT and CDR2 SNEGSKA (reference sequence). CDR3 DNA: TGCAGTGCTAGAACCCTGGGGGCCCAGTACTTC. Translated: CSARTLGAQYF.

The rearrangement uses TRBV5-1 and TRBJ2-1; TRBD2 agrees at 10 bases. Germline CDR1 and CDR2: SGHRS and YFSETQ. This CDR3 spans 14 amino acids. V was clipped by 2 bases and J by 15 bases; unmatched bases: 11. CDR3: CASSFGLAGDYPFF. CDR3 nucleotide sequence: TGCGCCAGCAGCTTCGGTCTAGCGGGGGACTACCCGTTCTTC.

V usage is TRBV29-1 and J usage is TRBJ1-1; D remains unclear. The length of the CDR3 is 13 residues. Germline lookup yields CDR1 SQVTM and CDR2 ANQGSEA. The V gene lost 3 bases and the J gene lost 5 bases, with 13 bases spanning the gap. CDR3 amino acids: CSVEVPGGTEAFF. The CDR3 DNA sequence: TGCAGCGTTGAGGTCCCCGGAGGGACTGAAGCTTTCTTT.

The J gene is TRBJ2-3, the V gene TRBV9, with 8 bases fitting TRBD2. Germline CDR1 and CDR2: SGDLS and YYNGEE. The CDR3 totals 19 residues. J gave up 2 bases and V 4 bases, and 18 bases lay outside the gene matches. CDR3 in amino acids: CASSPGEEGGGIDTDTQYF. As DNA, the CDR3 is TGTGCCAGCAGCCCCGGGGAGGAAGGCGGGGGGATCGACACAGATACGCAGTATTTT. Full variable domain (remainder filled in from reference TRBV9 and TRBJ2-3): DSGVTQTPKHLITATGQRVTLRCSPRSGDLSVYWYQQSLDQGLQFLIQYYNGEERAKGNILERFSAQQFPDLHSELNLSSLELGDSALYFCASSPGEEGGGIDTDTQYFGPGTRLTVL.

The V gene is TRBV11-3, the J gene TRBJ1-1; 9 nucleotides agree with TRBD1. From germline, CDR1 is SGHNT and CDR2 YENEEA. CDR3 length: 15 residues. The V and J ends lost 5 bases and 4 bases, in that order; junction bases with no gene match: 8. The chain's CDR3 is CASSLEGQGGTEAFF. The CDR3 nucleotides read TGTGCCAGCAGCCTCGAGGGACAGGGTGGCACTGAAGCTTTCTTT.

The chain recombines TRBV20-1 with TRBJ1-2; D remains unclear. The germline V gene has CDR1 DFQATT and CDR2 SNEGSKA (reference sequence). V lost 6 bases and J 0 bases, leaving 5 bases between the germline ends. The CDR3 runs to 11 residues. In nucleotides, the CDR3 is TGCAGTGCCGGAACTAACTATGGCTACACCTTC. Translated, it gives CSAGTNYGYTF.

The J gene is TRBJ2-7, the V gene TRBV29-1; D perhaps matches TRBD1 (6 bases). The germline V and J ends were trimmed by 6 bases and 8 bases, with 14 bases remaining between them. This CDR3 is 11 amino acids long. The germline gives CDR1 SQVTM, CDR2 ANQGSEA. The CDR3 DNA sequence: TGCAGCGTGGGTAACAGGGTGCAGCAGTACTTC. Translating gives CSVGNRVQQYF.